The next 5 T cell receptor beta chains were all read from a single sample in a study of identical twins. Via MiXCR, TCRdb re-called the 5' RACE reads, giving one row per CDR3 protein. The repertoire includes approximately 150,000 distinct CDR3 sequences, approximately 4% of them detected once, and roughly 8% sits in the top ten. Source material: memory T cells sorted from blood. The receptors here all came from a man younger than 35 in good health.

This clonotype was seen many times. J is TRBJ2-1 and V is TRBV18; 10 bases map to TRBD2. V gave up 2 bases and J gave up 0 bases; unmatched junction bases: 16. CDR1 and CDR2 from the germline V gene are KGHSH and LQKENI. The length of the CDR3 is 21 residues. The CDR3 loop reads CASSPILGASGSTSSYNEQFF. CDR3 bases: TGTGCCAGCTCACCAATCCTAGGAGCTAGCGGGAGCACCAGCTCCTACAATGAGCAGTTCTTC.

This clonotype was detected ten times or more. The J gene is TRBJ2-1, the V gene TRBV7-2, with no clear D. Trimming left V 5 bases short and J 7 bases short, with 15 bases between. CDR3 length: 14 residues. From germline, CDR1 is SGHTA and CDR2 FQGNSA. CDR3 sequence (DNA): TGTGCCAGCAGCCTCGCAAGGGCTGTTAATGAGCAGTTCTTC. This codes for CASSLARAVNEQFF.

This clonotype occurred many times. The rearrangement joins TRBV9 to TRBJ2-3, with D maybe TRBD2 (6 bases). Trimming took 3 bases from V and 8 from J, leaving 22 bases between them. In germline, CDR1 is SGDLS, CDR2 YYNGEE. The CDR3 covers 16 residues. The CDR3: CASSASLKLQEGTQYF. The DNA of the CDR3 is TGTGCCAGCAGCGCCTCACTAAAACTCCAGGAGGGTACGCAGTATTTT.

This clonotype was recorded many times. CDR3 in DNA: TGTGCCAGCGGGGGGAACACCGGGGAGCTGTTTTTT. As protein: CASGGNTGELFF. The chain links TRBV6-2 or TRBV6-3 to TRBJ2-2; D is tentatively TRBD1 or TRBD2 (5 bases each). The V gene lost 8 bases and the J gene lost 1 base, with 5 bases spanning the gap. Germline CDR1 reads MNHEY; CDR2 reads SVGEGT. The CDR3 is made up of 12 amino acids.

This clonotype was recorded many times. The V and J genes are TRBV14 and TRBJ2-1, with 7 bases matching TRBD2. The CDR3 sequence is 17 residues long. The germline gives CDR1 SGHDN, CDR2 FVKESK. After removal of 4 bases from V and 3 bases from J, the junction contained 12 bases not matched to a gene. Written as DNA, the CDR3 is TGTGCCAGCAGCCTCAGCATTGGGACTATATTCTACAATGAGCAGTTCTTC. Translation: CASSLSIGTIFYNEQFF.